The present TCR beta chain was sequenced within a study of TIL therapy for anti-PD-1-resistant metastatic lung cancer. This sample's time point: pre-treatment sample, taken before nivolumab and TIL therapy. The libraries were made with immunoSEQ v3. The repertoire was sequenced with immunoSEQ multiplex PCR; TCRdb's copy has only in-frame clones and lacks some. Of about 59,000 clones in the sample, around four fifths were seen once. V was clipped by 3 bases and J by 2 bases, with 8 bases between them. This CDR3 is 14 amino acids long. CDR1 is SQVTM and CDR2 is ANQGSEA in the germline V gene. This chain joins TRBV29-1 and TRBJ2-6; D is possibly TRBD1 (6 bases). The sequence derives from a person aged 30 to 80 with non-small cell lung cancer. The specimen was blood, collected at baseline. CDR3 protein: CSVDPGAGANVLTF. CDR3 DNA sequence: TGCAGCGTTGACCCAGGGGCTGGGGCCAACGTCCTGACTTTC.